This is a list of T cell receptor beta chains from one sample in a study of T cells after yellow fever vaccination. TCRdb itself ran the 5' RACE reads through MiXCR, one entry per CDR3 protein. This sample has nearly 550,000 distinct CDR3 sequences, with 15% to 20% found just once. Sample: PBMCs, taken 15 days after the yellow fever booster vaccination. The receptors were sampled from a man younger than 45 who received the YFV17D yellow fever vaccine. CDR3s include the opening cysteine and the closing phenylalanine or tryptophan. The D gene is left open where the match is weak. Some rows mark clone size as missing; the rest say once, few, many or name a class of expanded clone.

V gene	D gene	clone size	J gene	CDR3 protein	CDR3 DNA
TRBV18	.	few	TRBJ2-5	CASSRPTDRETQYF	TGTGCCAGCTCCCGGCCCACAGATCGAGAGACCCAGTACTTC
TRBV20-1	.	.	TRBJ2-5	CSARGPGWETQYF	TGCAGTGCCCGGGGACCCGGGTGGGAGACCCAGTACTTC
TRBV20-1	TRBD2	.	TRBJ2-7	CSARDSSGRAYEQYF	TGCAGTGCTAGAGATTCGAGCGGGAGGGCCTACGAGCAGTACTTC
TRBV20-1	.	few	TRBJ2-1	CSANREGDEQFF	TGCAGTGCTAACAGGGAAGGCGATGAGCAGTTCTTC
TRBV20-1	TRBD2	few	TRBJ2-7	CSARVTSGRVEQYF	TGCAGTGCTAGAGTCACTAGCGGGAGGGTCGAGCAGTACTTC
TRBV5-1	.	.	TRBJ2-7	CASSLLDSFYEQYF	TGCGCCAGCAGCTTGTTAGACAGCTTCTACGAGCAGTACTTC
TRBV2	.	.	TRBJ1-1	CASLYSTEAFF	TGTGCCAGCCTTTACAGCACTGAAGCTTTCTTT
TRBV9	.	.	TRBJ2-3	CASSVLSGVSDTQYF	TGTGCCAGCAGCGTATTATCGGGGGTTAGCGATACGCAGTATTTT
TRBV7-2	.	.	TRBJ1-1	CASSLGWGGNTEAFF	TGTGCCAGCAGCTTAGGGTGGGGGGGGAACACTGAAGCTTTCTTT
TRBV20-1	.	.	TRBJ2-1	CSARGGGIYNEQFF	TGCAGTGCTAGAGGGGGAGGAATATACAATGAGCAGTTCTTC
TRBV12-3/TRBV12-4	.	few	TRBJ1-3	CATQAYSGNTIYF	TGTGCCACACAGGCGTACTCTGGAAACACCATATATTTT
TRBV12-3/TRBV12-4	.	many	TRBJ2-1	CASSLLTFNEQFF	TGTGCCAGCAGTTTACTAACGTTCAATGAGCAGTTCTTC
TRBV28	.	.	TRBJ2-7	CASSFPTIPRSYEQYF	TGTGCCAGCAGTTTTCCAACTATACCTAGGTCCTACGAGCAGTACTTC
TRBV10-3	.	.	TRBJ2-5	CAISEVGLSEETQYF	TGTGCCATCAGTGAGGTGGGACTTTCAGAAGAGACCCAGTACTTC
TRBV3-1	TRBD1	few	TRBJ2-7	CASRPDRVPYEQYF	TGTGCCAGCAGACCTGACAGGGTCCCGTACGAGCAGTACTTC
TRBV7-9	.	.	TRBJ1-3	CASSPLRGGRNTIYF	TGTGCCAGCAGCCCCCTCCGGGGGGGAAGAAACACCATATATTTT
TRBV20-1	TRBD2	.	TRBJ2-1	CSAILRSGRAGEQFF	TGCAGTGCTATCCTAAGGTCCGGGAGGGCCGGTGAGCAGTTCTTC
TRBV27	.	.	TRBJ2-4	CASSFVSGELGNIQYF	TGTGCCAGCAGTTTCGTATCGGGAGAATTGGGAAACATTCAGTACTTC
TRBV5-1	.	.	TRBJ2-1	CASHKRDTADSYNEQFF	TGCGCCAGCCACAAGAGAGATACGGCGGACTCCTACAATGAGCAGTTCTTC
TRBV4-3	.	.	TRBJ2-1	CASRITGSSNEQFF	TGCGCCAGCAGAATAACCGGGAGTTCAAATGAGCAGTTCTTC
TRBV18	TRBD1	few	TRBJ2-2	CASSPNRGDTGELFF	TGTGCCAGCTCACCAAACAGGGGTGACACCGGGGAGCTGTTTTTT
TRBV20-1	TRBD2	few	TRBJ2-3	CSARGGTSGSTDTQYF	TGCAGTGCTAGGGGGGGGACTAGCGGGAGCACAGATACGCAGTATTTT
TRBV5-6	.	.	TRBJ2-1	CASSLGWQNEQFF	TGTGCCAGCAGCTTGGGATGGCAGAATGAGCAGTTCTTC
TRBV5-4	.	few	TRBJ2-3	CASSLAPGSDTQYF	TGTGCCAGCAGCTTGGCGCCCGGCTCAGATACGCAGTATTTT
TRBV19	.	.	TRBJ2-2	CASRRANTGELFF	TGTGCCAGTAGGCGGGCGAACACCGGGGAGCTGTTTTTT
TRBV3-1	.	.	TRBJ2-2	CASSQVRGTGELFF	TGTGCCAGCAGCCAAGTTAGAGGGACCGGGGAGCTGTTTTTT
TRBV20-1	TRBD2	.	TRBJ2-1	CSAVRGTSGRGSYNEQFF	TGCAGTGCTGTAAGGGGGACTAGCGGGAGGGGTTCCTACAATGAGCAGTTCTTC
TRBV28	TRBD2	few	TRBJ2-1	CASSLVGLAGESGEQFF	TGTGCCAGCAGTTTAGTGGGCCTAGCGGGAGAGTCTGGTGAGCAGTTCTTC
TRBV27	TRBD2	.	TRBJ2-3	CASSYSGRDTQYF	TGTGCCAGCAGTTATAGCGGGAGAGATACGCAGTATTTT
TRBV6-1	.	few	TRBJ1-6	CASRETEGHQNSPLHF	TGTGCCAGCAGGGAGACGGAAGGGCATCAAAATTCACCCCTCCACTTT
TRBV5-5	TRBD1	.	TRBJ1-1	CASSGRTGWGNTEAFF	TGTGCCAGCAGCGGTCGGACAGGGTGGGGAAACACTGAAGCTTTCTTT
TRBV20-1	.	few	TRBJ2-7	CSAHQDRQYF	TGCAGTGCTCACCAGGATCGGCAGTACTTC
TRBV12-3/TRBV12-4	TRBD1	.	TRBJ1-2	CASREGADGYTF	TGTGCCAGCCGGGAGGGGGCTGATGGCTACACCTTC
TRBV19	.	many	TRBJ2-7	CASSMGGTTYEQYF	TGTGCCAGTAGTATGGGCGGGACCACCTACGAGCAGTACTTC
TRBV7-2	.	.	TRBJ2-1	CARGVPGDEQFF	TGTGCCAGAGGGGTGCCTGGGGATGAGCAGTTCTTC
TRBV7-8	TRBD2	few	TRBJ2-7	CASSLVLASGDYEQYF	TGTGCCAGCAGCTTAGTTCTGGCTAGCGGAGACTACGAGCAGTACTTC
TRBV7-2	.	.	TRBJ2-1	CASSPLWNEQFF	TGTGCCAGCAGCCCATTGTGGAATGAGCAGTTCTTC
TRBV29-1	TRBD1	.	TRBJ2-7	CSVERGRYEQYF	TGCAGCGTTGAGAGGGGGCGGTACGAGCAGTACTTC
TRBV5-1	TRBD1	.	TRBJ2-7	CASSFRDRVPYEQYF	TGCGCCAGCAGCTTCCGGGACAGGGTCCCCTACGAGCAGTACTTC
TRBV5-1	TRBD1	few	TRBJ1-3	CASMEGGAGNTIYF	TGCGCCAGCATGGAAGGGGGCGCCGGAAACACCATATATTTT
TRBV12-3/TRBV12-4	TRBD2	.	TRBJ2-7	CASSFGDSGIYEQYF	TGTGCCAGCAGTTTTGGGGATAGCGGGATCTACGAGCAGTACTTC
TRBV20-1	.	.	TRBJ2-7	CSARDLGSDANTGSYEQYF	TGCAGTGCTAGAGATCTCGGCAGCGACGCAAATACGGGATCCTACGAGCAGTACTTC
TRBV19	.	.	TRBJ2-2	CASSIEGRGGELFF	TGTGCCAGTAGTATAGAGGGCCGTGGGGGGGAGCTGTTTTTT
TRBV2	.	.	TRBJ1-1	CASSTGPEAFF	TGTGCCAGCAGCACAGGGCCTGAAGCTTTCTTT
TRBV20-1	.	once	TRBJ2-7	CSAKLSTYEQYF	TGCAGTGCTAAACTTTCAACCTACGAGCAGTACTTC
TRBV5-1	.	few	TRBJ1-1	CASSLGPPVTEAFF	TGCGCCAGCAGCTTAGGCCCCCCGGTGACTGAAGCTTTCTTT
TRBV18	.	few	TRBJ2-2	CASSGTQTPGTGELFF	TGTGCCAGCTCCGGGACACAAACTCCGGGCACCGGGGAGCTGTTTTTT
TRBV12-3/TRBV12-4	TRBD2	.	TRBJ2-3	CASSPWLAGGSIPDTQYF	TGTGCCAGCAGTCCCTGGCTAGCGGGAGGGTCGATTCCAGATACGCAGTATTTT
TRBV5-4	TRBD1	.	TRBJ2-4	CASSLARPQTGAIAKNIQYF	TGTGCCAGCAGCTTGGCCCGGCCTCAGACAGGGGCAATAGCCAAAAACATTCAGTACTTC
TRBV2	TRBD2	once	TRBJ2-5	CASGRGGASKETQYF	TGTGCCAGCGGGAGGGGCGGGGCCTCGAAAGAGACCCAGTACTTC
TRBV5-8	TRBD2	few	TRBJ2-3	CASSLFLAGSTDTQYF	TGTGCCAGCAGCTTGTTCCTAGCGGGAAGCACAGATACGCAGTATTTT
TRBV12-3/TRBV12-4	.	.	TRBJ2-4	CASSFISAKNIQYF	TGTGCCAGCAGTTTTATCTCGGCCAAAAACATTCAGTACTTC
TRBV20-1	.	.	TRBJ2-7	CSATHPPALEQYF	TGCAGTGCTACCCACCCCCCAGCTCTCGAGCAGTACTTC
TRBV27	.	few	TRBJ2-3	CASSLRRSTKQGTTDTQYF	TGTGCCAGCAGTTTGCGAAGATCGACCAAACAGGGAACCACAGATACGCAGTATTTT
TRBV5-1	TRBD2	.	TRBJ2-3	CASTPLLAGTDTQYF	TGCGCCAGCACCCCCCTACTAGCGGGCACAGATACGCAGTATTTT
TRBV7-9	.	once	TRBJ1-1	CASSLVRSRTSNEAFF	TGTGCCAGCAGCTTAGTTAGGTCTCGTACGTCAAATGAAGCTTTCTTT
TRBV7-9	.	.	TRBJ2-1	CASSFSQDKTGNEQFF	TGTGCCAGCAGCTTCTCGCAGGACAAGACTGGCAATGAGCAGTTCTTC
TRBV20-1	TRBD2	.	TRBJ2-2	CSAPGLAGAGELFF	TGCAGTGCCCCGGGACTAGCGGGAGCCGGGGAGCTGTTTTTT
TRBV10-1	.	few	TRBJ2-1	CASRREHNRVPNEQFF	TGCGCCAGCAGGAGGGAACACAACAGGGTACCCAATGAGCAGTTCTTC